Shown below are 23 T cell receptor beta chains from a single sample sequenced in a study of shared clonotypes between healthy human individuals. TCRdb's table, derived via immunoSEQ multiplex PCR, lists solely in-frame clones and lacks some. This sample has about 2,100,000 clones; about 93% occur once, and the top ten carry under 2%. CD8 cells regarded as naive lacked CD45RO, were positively chosen for CCR7, and omitted terminally differentiated effector memory CD45RA+ cells. The sample taken for sequencing was naive CD8+ T cells from PBMCs. The receptors were gathered from a man between 18 and 29 years old in good health. Some clones in this sample may be carry-over from other donors' samples.

The V call is TRBV9, the J call TRBJ1-1, with D possibly being TRBD1 (5 bases). The V and J ends lost 5 bases and 7 bases respectively, with 15 bases between them. This CDR3 spans 13 amino acids. In germline, CDR1 is SGDLS, CDR2 YYNGEE. CDR3 nucleotides: TGTGCCAGCAGGGAGGTGCTTAGGGGTGAAGCTTTCTTT. Its protein product is CASREVLRGEAFF. The full variable domain, completed using reference TRBV9 and TRBJ1-1, is DSGVTQTPKHLITATGQRVTLRCSPRSGDLSVYWYQQSLDQGLQFLIQYYNGEERAKGNILERFSAQQFPDLHSELNLSSLELGDSALYFCASREVLRGEAFFGQGTRLTVV.

As concerns this clone: In the same sample, other DNA sequences code for this CDR3. V usage is TRBV28 and J usage is TRBJ1-5, with a weak D call TRBD1 (5 bases). V was clipped by 2 bases and J by 2 bases, with 7 bases between them. The CDR3 has 14 residues. The V gene's germline CDR1 is MDHEN and CDR2 SYDVKM. The CDR3 DNA reads as TGTGCCAGCAGTTTAAGGGGAGGCAATCAGCCCCAGCATTTT. Its translation is CASSLRGGNQPQHF.

With regard to this clone: The sample contains more than one DNA sequence encoding this CDR3. This chain uses TRBV18 with TRBJ2-1; 12 nucleotides align to TRBD2. Germline V gene data show CDR1 as KGHSH and CDR2 as LQKENI. V shed 3 bases and J 7 bases; nucleotides not matched to a gene: 4. The CDR3 is 15 residues long. The CDR3 nucleotides are TGTGCCAGCTCACCGACTAGCGGGAGATGGAATGAGCAGTTCTTC. It specifies CASSPTSGRWNEQFF.

The chain has TRBV10-3 and TRBJ2-7; no clear D. The germline V gene has CDR1 ENHRY and CDR2 SYGVKD. This CDR3 has 14 residues. Trimming cost V 2 bases and J 0 bases, with 8 bases left between them. The CDR3 DNA is TGTGCCATCAGTGAGGTAGGTCACTCCTACGAGCAGTACTTC. Amino acid sequence: CAISEVGHSYEQYF.

The chain employs TRBV7-9 and TRBJ2-6; D is unclear. Germline V gene lookup returns CDR1 SEHNR and CDR2 FQNEAQ (reference sequence). The CDR3 runs 14 residues. V lost 4 bases, J lost 0 bases, and 4 bases lay in between. For the CDR3, the DNA is TGTGCCAGCAGCTGGTACTCTGGGGCCAACGTCCTGACTTTC. Its translation: CASSWYSGANVLTF.

V and J are TRBV4-3 and TRBJ1-1; tentatively, D is TRBD1 (6 bases). Deletions cut 3 bases from V and 5 bases from J, with 13 bases between. The CDR3 loop spans 14 amino acids. The germline CDR1 and CDR2 sequences are LGHNA and YSLEER. CDR3 DNA sequence: TGCGCCAGCAGCCATCCGGGGGCTGGGACTGAAGCTTTCTTT. Translated: CASSHPGAGTEAFF.

This chain connects TRBV4-3 to TRBJ2-1; TRBD2 matches at 14 bases. Trimming took 2 bases from V and 8 from J; bases not matched to a gene: 8. The CDR3 consists of 17 residues. The germline V gene encodes CDR1 LGHNA and CDR2 YSLEER. CDR3 DNA sequence: TGCGCCAGCAGCCAAAGACTAGCGGGAGGGCCGGGCGATGAGCAGTTCTTC. Translating gives CASSQRLAGGPGDEQFF.

The chain uses TRBV28 and TRBJ1-5; D gene ambiguous. The germline V and J ends were trimmed by 3 bases and 5 bases, with 8 bases remaining between them. Germline assignment: CDR1 MDHEN and CDR2 SYDVKM. The CDR3 is 13 residues long. The CDR3 DNA reads TGTGCCAGCAGTTTGGGTCCGGATCAGCCCCAGCATTTT. Protein: CASSLGPDQPQHF. Full variable domain (missing parts from reference TRBV28 and TRBJ1-5): DVKVTQSSRYLVKRTGEKVFLECVQDMDHENMFWYRQDPGLGLRLIYFSYDVKMKEKGDIPEGYSVSREKKERFSLILESASTNQTSMYLCASSLGPDQPQHFGDGTRLSIL.

This clone came up once. The chain combines TRBV19 with TRBJ2-7; TRBD2 is a possible D gene (5 bases). The CDR3 totals 14 residues. V lost 3 bases and J lost 2, with 11 bases in between. Germline values: CDR1 LNHDA, CDR2 SQIVND (reference sequence). The CDR3: CASSMASSTYEQYF. CDR3 in DNA: TGTGCCAGTAGTATGGCTAGCTCGACCTACGAGCAGTACTTC.

The gene calls are TRBV27 and TRBJ2-7; perhaps TRBD2 as D (5 bases). The CDR3 has 14 amino acids. In germline, CDR1 is MNHEY, CDR2 SMNVEV (reference sequence). With 4 bases removed from V and 3 bases from J, the gap between germline ends came to 13 bases. CDR3 residues: CASSSRERVYEQYF. DNA of the CDR3: TGTGCCAGCAGTTCGAGGGAGAGAGTCTACGAGCAGTACTTC.

V and J are TRBV7-2 and TRBJ2-5; 7 nucleotides match TRBD2. This CDR3 is built from 16 residues. J lost 5 bases, V lost 3 bases, and 12 bases had no gene match. Germline loops: CDR1 SGHTA, CDR2 FQGNSA. The CDR3 region is CASSFGRERVSETQYF. In nucleotides, the CDR3 is TGTGCCAGCAGCTTTGGGCGGGAGAGAGTTTCTGAGACCCAGTACTTC.

CDR3 DNA: TGTGCCAGCACCGTGTCACGGGGGGCCTCCTACAATGAGCAGTTCTTC. Translating gives CASTVSRGASYNEQFF. The chain employs TRBV7-9 and TRBJ2-1; weak D call: TRBD2 (7 bases). The V end was cut by 7 bases, the J end by 0 bases, with 16 bases between. The CDR3 contains 16 residues. Germline-derived CDR1 and CDR2 are SEHNR and FQNEAQ (reference sequence).

The chain recombines TRBV7-9 with TRBJ2-1; D remains unclear. Per the germline V gene, CDR1 is SEHNR and CDR2 is FQNEAQ (reference sequence). Trimming left V 2 bases short and J 9 bases short, with 11 bases between. There are 13 residues in the CDR3. The CDR3 spells CASSLISGFEQFF. The DNA of the CDR3 is TGTGCCAGCAGCTTAATCTCGGGCTTTGAGCAGTTCTTC. The full variable domain, in which reference TRBV7-9 and TRBJ2-1 provide the parts outside the CDR3, is DTGVSQNPRHKITKRGQNVTFRCDPISEHNRLYWYRQTLGQGPEFLTYFQNEAQLEKSRLLSDRFSAERPKGSFSTLEIQRTEQGDSAMYLCASSLISGFEQFFGPGTRLTVL.

V gene TRBV7-8 combines with J gene TRBJ2-5, with TRBD2 identical over 14 bases. The CDR3 runs 17 residues. J lost 5 bases, V lost 4 bases, and 9 bases had no gene match. From germline, CDR1 is SGHVS and CDR2 FQNEAQ. CDR3 protein: CASSSRLAGGPRETQYF. CDR3 DNA: TGTGCCAGCAGCTCTCGACTAGCGGGAGGGCCGCGCGAGACCCAGTACTTC.

This CDR3 is CATSLEGAYNEQFF. The CDR3 coding sequence is TGTGCCACCAGTCTCGAGGGCGCCTACAATGAGCAGTTCTTC. This chain joins TRBV15 and TRBJ2-1, with D possibly being TRBD2 (5 bases). V gave up 6 bases and J gave up 2 bases, with 11 bases separating them. The CDR3 runs 14 residues. From germline, CDR1 is LNHNV and CDR2 YYDKDF (reference sequence). The whole variable domain, filled in from reference TRBV15 and TRBJ2-1, reads DAMVIQNPRYQVTQFGKPVTLSCSQTLNHNVMYWYQQKSSQAPKLLFHYYDKDFNNEADTPDNFQSRRPNTSFCFLDIRSPGLGDTAMYLCATSLEGAYNEQFFGPGTRLTVL.

Comment on this clone: The same CDR3 arises from other DNA sequences in this sample as well. The rearrangement links TRBV4-1 to TRBJ2-1, with 13 bases that match TRBD2. Germline values: CDR1 MGHRA, CDR2 YSYEKL. This CDR3 region has 14 residues. Trimming cost V 1 base and J 9 bases; bases outside gene matches: 0. CDR3 region: CASSQGLAGGEQFF. The CDR3 DNA sequence: TGCGCCAGCAGCCAAGGACTAGCGGGAGGTGAGCAGTTCTTC.

The J gene is TRBJ1-4, the V gene TRBV6-6, with D uncertain. The V and J ends lost 6 bases and 4 bases respectively, with 12 bases between them. Germline CDR1 reads MNHNY; CDR2 reads SVGAGI (reference sequence). The CDR3 contains 14 residues. DNA of the CDR3: TGTGCCAGCAGCCCGAAGATCCTTAATGAAAAACTGTTTTTT. This encodes CASSPKILNEKLFF.

The rearrangement joins TRBV7-8 to TRBJ2-1; D not resolved. Germline-derived CDR1 and CDR2 are SGHVS and FQNEAQ. V gave up 1 base and J gave up 7 bases, with 8 bases separating them. The CDR3 loop spans 13 amino acids. CDR3 sequence reads: CASSLVGKNEQFF. The CDR3 bases are TGTGCCAGCAGCTTAGTAGGGAAAAATGAGCAGTTCTTC.

The chain combines TRBV6-1 with TRBJ2-7; possibly TRBD2 for D (6 bases). Trimming removed 6 bases from V and 3 bases from J, with 15 bases in between. The CDR3 totals 14 residues. Germline V gene sequence: CDR1 MNHNS, CDR2 SASEGT. The CDR3 DNA is TGTGCCAGCAGCCATAGGGCGGGAAACTACGAGCAGTACTTC. Its translation is CASSHRAGNYEQYF.

The rearrangement uses TRBV28 and TRBJ2-7; D gene unclear. V lost 7 bases and J lost 6, with 16 bases in between. There are 13 residues in the CDR3. The V gene's germline CDR1 is MDHEN and CDR2 SYDVKM. CDR3 region: CASTLGSLSEQYF. The CDR3 nucleotides read TGTGCCAGCACCCTCGGATCCCTGAGCGAGCAGTACTTC.

The chain employs TRBV14 and TRBJ2-1, with TRBD2 matching over 11 bases. The CDR3 covers 16 residues. CDR1 SGHDN and CDR2 FVKESK come from the germline V gene. Trimming removed 4 bases from V and 6 bases from J; junction bases left unmatched: 8. The CDR3 sequence is CASSPSLAGGPNEQFF. The CDR3 DNA follows: TGTGCCAGCAGCCCTTCGCTAGCGGGGGGACCCAATGAGCAGTTCTTC.

This sequence joins TRBV27 and TRBJ1-5, with a tentative D call TRBD1 (6 bases). V lost 3 bases to trimming and J lost 5 bases, with 11 bases between them. The germline V gene encodes CDR1 MNHEY and CDR2 SMNVEV (reference sequence). The length of the CDR3 is 14 residues. The chain's CDR3 is CASSLRGAYQPQHF. CDR3 DNA sequence: TGTGCCAGCAGTTTGAGGGGGGCCTATCAGCCCCAGCATTTT.

The genes are TRBV7-9 and TRBJ2-7; D unresolved. V was trimmed by 1 base and J by 3 bases, leaving 10 bases between them. CDR1 SEHNR and CDR2 FQNEAQ come from the germline V gene (reference sequence). This CDR3 has 14 residues. CDR3 region: CASSLDPEVYEQYF. The CDR3 DNA follows: TGTGCCAGCAGCTTAGACCCAGAGGTCTACGAGCAGTACTTC.